This entry lists 5 T cell receptor beta chains sequenced from one sample in a study of tumor-infiltrating lymphocytes in primary liver carcinoma. Total RNA and DNA came together from 20-30 mg of bulk tissue without cell sorting. TCR beta cDNA was reverse-transcribed from about 0.45 ug of total RNA. The reaction used a constant-region primer and ProtoScript II reverse transcriptase. ARM-PCR was slightly modified, and three nested multiplex PCR rounds with it gave rise to the TCR beta libraries. A C-beta reverse primer and TRBV1-TRBV30 forward primers served in each of the first two PCR rounds, at ten to eleven cycles apiece. TCRdb itself ran the multiplex PCR reads through MiXCR, one entry per CDR3 protein. The sample yields tens of thousands of distinct CDR3 sequences, about 77% seen once. Sequencing used liver tumor tissue from sampling region 5. Subset in this sample: tumor region T5, tumor centre. These receptors were obtained from a middle-aged man with primary liver carcinoma and hepatitis B virus infection.

Comments on this clonotype: A single base separates this from a much larger clone, so it may be a read error. Here the CDR3 omits its conserved ending phenylalanine or tryptophan, so a read error is the likely source. The DNA is omitted, as the CDR3 cannot be located on it reliably, and the CDR3 follows TCRdb's listing. The genes are TRBV11-2 and TRBJ2-7; TRBD2 reflects the table's D call only, with no check against the DNA. The CDR3 region is 16 residues in length, termini included. CDR1 and CDR2 from the germline V gene are SGHAT and FQNNGV. CDR3 region: CASSLEPIGSWVEQCL.

Concerning this clonotype: The junction departs from germline at one end; a sequencing error may be responsible. This chain uses TRBV11-1 with TRBJ2-4; 13 bases agree with TRBD2. Germline CDR1 is SGHAT and CDR2 is FQDESV (reference sequence). The CDR3 totals 16 residues. CDR3 sequence: CASFPGTSGAKNIQYF. CDR3 nucleotide sequence: TGTGCCAGCTTTCCAGGGACTAGCGGGGCCAAAAATATTCAGTACTTC.

About this clonotype itself: This CDR3 is missing its conserved last phenylalanine or tryptophan, likely due to a read error. The DNA is omitted, as the CDR3 cannot be located on it reliably, and the CDR3 follows TCRdb's listing. This chain links TRBV5-6 with TRBJ1-1; the D call in the table, TRBD1, was not verified against the DNA. The CDR3 numbers 13 amino acids, ends counted. CDR1 and CDR2 from the germline V gene are SGHDT and YYEEEE. This CDR3 reads CASSLGTGAEAFY.

A word on this clonotype: A read error may be the cause here, since a much bigger clone is one base away. The CDR3 DNA reads as TGTGCCAGCAGTTATTTGGTCGGCGAGACCCGGTACTTC. Translating it yields CASSYLVGETRYF. V usage is TRBV2 and J usage is TRBJ2-5; no clear D. The length of the CDR3 is 13 residues. Germline-derived CDR1 and CDR2 are SNHLY and FYNNEI.

For this clonotype: A junction end diverges from the germline sequence, so it may reflect a read error. The chain recombines TRBV6-6 with TRBJ2-2; 8 bases fit TRBD1. This CDR3 has 15 amino acids. In germline, CDR1 is MNHNY, CDR2 SVGAGI (reference sequence). CDR3 residues: CVSSSLTGVSGELFF. The CDR3 nucleotides are TGTGTCAGCAGTTCCCTGACAGGGGTTTCCGGGGAGCTGTTTTTC.